This TCR beta chain stems from a study of blood T cells in healthy people across ages (dated by TCRdb to between 2015 and 2016). A note on the overall study: In model experiments, template switching captured roughly one uniquely barcoded TCR beta cDNA molecule for every two T cells. Using deep sequencing normalized with unique cDNA molecular identifiers, the study measured how TCR beta repertoire diversity changes with age. The donors were divided into four age groups: young (average approximately 17 years), middle-aged (about 40), aged (around 59) and long-lived (approximately 74). The study analyzed two additional independent replicas of 1 million unique cDNA reads from the same blood draw for two donors, one aged 18 to 30 and one aged 80 or older.

Systemically healthy Caucasian individuals from Russia, 35 to 40 in total and aged roughly 6 to 90 years, were included as donors. Approximately 9.7 milliliters of peripheral blood were drawn from each donor into EDTA-treated Vacutainer tubes. PBMCs were isolated by Ficoll-Paque density-gradient centrifugation, with at least 6.5 million obtained per sample. Total RNA, at least 6 micrograms per sample, was extracted from PBMCs with Trizol reagent. For every donor, an aliquot of PBMCs went through flow cytometry to measure the percentages of naive CD45RAhigh/CD27high T cells. Relative to germline, V is 10 bases shorter and J is 3 bases shorter, with 14 bases between their ends. Via the germline V gene, CDR1 is KGHDR and CDR2 SFDVKD. The CDR3 covers 14 residues, taking in both the cysteine and the phenylalanine. The CDR3 DNA has 42 bases and is translated from base 1. Library creation used 5' RACE. The instrument given in TCRdb is Illumina HiSeq 2500. A second PCR of about 6 to 11 cycles was run with a J-beta primer mix and a sample-barcoded 5' primer. Each TCR beta cDNA molecule received a unique molecular identifier from a template-switch 5' adaptor carrying 12 random nucleotides. At least 2.5 million CDR3-containing paired-end reads were obtained from each sample. First-strand cDNA was synthesized from all RNA with the Mint cDNA synthesis kit, primed by a TRBC-specific oligonucleotide. Following uracil-DNA glycosylase treatment, all cDNA underwent a first 18-cycle PCR with the universal primers M1SS and BC2_uni_R. In the source study's methods: For normalization, 1 million high-quality reads were randomly selected from each sample, with every read carrying a distinct molecular identifier. Instead of being binned into consensus sequences, reads with shared molecular identifiers were discarded. MiTCR, set to a Q25 quality threshold and the strictest error-elimination algorithm, was used for CDR3 identification, clonotype clustering and error correction. Lower-bound total TCR beta diversity was estimated with a nonparametric unseen species model using Euler transformation. TCRdb cleaned the public reads at Q25 with fastp, built clones with MiXCR and kept in-frame beta chains. Each CDR3 protein gets just one entry, which takes the most common genes and DNA from the rows behind it. In this record, the V and J calls reflect TCRdb's handling and not the investigators' own analysis. In all, the sample holds roughly 1,000,000 distinct CDR3 sequences, and about 23% of those were seen once. In total, the top ten clones hold approximately 0.75% of the sample.

The study at large found these results: Because profiling used bulk unsorted PBMCs, naive and antigen-experienced compartments could not be compared conclusively. Compared with the aged group, the long-lived group had more naive CD4+ T cells, fewer expanded clones and increased TCR diversity, a pattern suggesting age selection. The percentage of naive T cells measured by flow cytometry correlated strongly with observed TCR beta diversity. Estimates of total diversity based on one million sequenced T cells were regarded as lower bounds and as underestimates. Because donor CMV infection status was unknown, age-related changes in expanded clonotypes were potentially confounded. Observed TCR beta diversity per million T cells fell roughly linearly with age, and a significant reduction was already apparent by age about 38.

This clonotype was counted a single time. Its cognate antigen has yet to be identified. Per-base quality was not reported, and no clone a single base away is much larger than it. This sample also appeared in a second study, on T cells of mothers and their children. The second investigation adds: Nine systemically healthy Caucasian individuals served as donors, namely three mothers together with their six children. cDNA synthesis used all of the extracted RNA, with roughly 1.5 ug of RNA in each 15 ul reaction. In the second PCR, sample barcodes and 2-4 random nucleotides were introduced via the M1S primer. Each mother yielded over 8.5 million TCR beta CDR3 reads and each child 2.5 million to 3 million reads. Thymic selection shapes the output of TCR recombination in a similar way in related and unrelated pairs, and inherited differences have a minor effect. Normalized repertoire overlap was always found to be slightly, but never significantly, higher in related mother-child pairs than in unrelated mother-child pairs. Persistent microchimeric T cell clones were not detected, at a sensitivity of approximately 100 clones per million clonotypes. In the study, deep NGS was used to compare the TCR beta repertoires of mothers and children, and features distinguishing related mother-child pairs from unrelated individuals were sought. The mean age was around 40 +/- 4 years for the mothers and approximately 11 +/- 4 years for the children. After adapter ligation with NEBNext reagents, the libraries were sequenced on Illumina HiSeq 2000 with 100+100 nt paired-end reads. Mother and child libraries were prepared a month apart and sequenced in separate runs to prevent cross-contamination. Between roughly 450,000 and 2,000,000 distinct TCR beta clonotypes were identified per donor. Naive TCR beta clonotypes were estimated from low-frequency clonotypes matched to each donor's FACS-determined naive share, without sorting.

The sequenced sample was blood. The V and J genes are TRBV24-1 and TRBJ2-2; the D region may be TRBD1 or TRBD2, each matching 6 bases equally. This sequence originates from a girl under 10 years old in good health. The sequence in DNA is TGTGCCACGAGGGGGGAGGAGGACACCGGGGAGCTGTTTTTT. This translates into CATRGEEDTGELFF.